What follows describes a single T cell receptor beta chain. Antigen: not known. Carried by the TCR beta cDNA libraries were unique molecular identifiers. Once about 0.95 to 10 million T cells were used, roughly 0.5 million cDNA molecules resulted. MiXCR, applied by TCRdb to the PCR reads, yields one record per CDR3 protein. The sample lists roughly 800,000 distinct CDR3 sequences; 35% to 55% were seen once. The sample belongs to a study of post-analysis software for immune sequencing data. General observations from the study: Multiple sclerosis was associated with a significant reduction in normalized Chao1 diversity relative to controls. Strong co-clustering by F measure was seen for same-batch samples. In patients, TRBV5-6, TRBV5-1 and TRBV20-1 belonged to five TRBV segments found more frequently than in controls.

Looked up from germline, CDR1 is SGHDN and CDR2 is FVKESK. J lost 14 bases, V lost 0 bases, and 9 bases had no gene match. CDR3 length: 15 residues. The sample was blood. J is TRBJ2-1 and V is TRBV14; 11 bases align to TRBD2. The receptor was isolated from a girl under 18 with multiple sclerosis. The CDR3 sequence is CASSQDFTSGSPKFF. DNA of the CDR3: TGTGCCAGCAGCCAAGATTTTACTAGCGGGAGCCCTAAGTTCTTC.